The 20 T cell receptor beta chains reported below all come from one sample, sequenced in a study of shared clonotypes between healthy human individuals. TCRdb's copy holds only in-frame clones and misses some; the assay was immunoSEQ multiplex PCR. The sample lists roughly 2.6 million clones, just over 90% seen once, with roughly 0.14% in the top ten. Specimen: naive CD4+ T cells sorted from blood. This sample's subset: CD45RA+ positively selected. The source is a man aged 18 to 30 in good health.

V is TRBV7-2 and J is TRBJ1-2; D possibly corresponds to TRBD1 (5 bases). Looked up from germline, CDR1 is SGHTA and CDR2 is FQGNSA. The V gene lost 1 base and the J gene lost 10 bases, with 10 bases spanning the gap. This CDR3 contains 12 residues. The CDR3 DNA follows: TGTGCCAGCAGCTTAGGGCAGGGTGTCTACACCTTC. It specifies CASSLGQGVYTF. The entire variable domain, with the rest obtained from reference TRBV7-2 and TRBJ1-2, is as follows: GAGVSQSPSNKVTEKGKDVELRCDPISGHTALYWYRQSLGQGLEFLIYFQGNSAPDKSGLPSDRFSAERTGGSVSTLTIQRTQQEDSAVYLCASSLGQGVYTFGSGTRLTVV.

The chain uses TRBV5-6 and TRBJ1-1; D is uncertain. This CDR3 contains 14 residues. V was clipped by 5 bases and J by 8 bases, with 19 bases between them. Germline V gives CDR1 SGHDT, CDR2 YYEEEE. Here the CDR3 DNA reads TGTGCCAGCAGGCAAAGTTGGGATTTGAGGGAAGCTTTCTTT. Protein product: CASRQSWDLREAFF.

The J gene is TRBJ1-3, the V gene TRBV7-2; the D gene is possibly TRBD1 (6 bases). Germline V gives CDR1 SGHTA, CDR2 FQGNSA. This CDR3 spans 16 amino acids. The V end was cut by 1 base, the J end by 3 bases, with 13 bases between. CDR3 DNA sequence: TGTGCCAGCAGCTTAGTGGGGGCAGGGGTTGGAAACACCATATATTTT. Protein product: CASSLVGAGVGNTIYF.

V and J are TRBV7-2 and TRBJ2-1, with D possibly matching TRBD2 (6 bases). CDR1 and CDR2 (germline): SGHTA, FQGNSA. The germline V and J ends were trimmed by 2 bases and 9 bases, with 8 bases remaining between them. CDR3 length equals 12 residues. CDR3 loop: CASSLMGGEQFF. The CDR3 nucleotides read TGTGCCAGCAGCTTAATGGGAGGTGAGCAGTTCTTC.

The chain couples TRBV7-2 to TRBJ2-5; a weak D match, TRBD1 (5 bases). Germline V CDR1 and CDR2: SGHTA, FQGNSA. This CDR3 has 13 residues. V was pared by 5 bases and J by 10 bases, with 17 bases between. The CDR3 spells CASSRPDKGDQYF. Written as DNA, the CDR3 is TGTGCCAGCAGCCGTCCGGACAAAGGGGACCAGTACTTC.

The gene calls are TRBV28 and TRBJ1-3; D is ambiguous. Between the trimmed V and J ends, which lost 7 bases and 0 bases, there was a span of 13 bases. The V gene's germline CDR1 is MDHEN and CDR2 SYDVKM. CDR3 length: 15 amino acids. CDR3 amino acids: CASTEGAGSGNTIYF. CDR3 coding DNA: TGTGCCAGCACTGAAGGCGCGGGCTCTGGAAACACCATATATTTT.

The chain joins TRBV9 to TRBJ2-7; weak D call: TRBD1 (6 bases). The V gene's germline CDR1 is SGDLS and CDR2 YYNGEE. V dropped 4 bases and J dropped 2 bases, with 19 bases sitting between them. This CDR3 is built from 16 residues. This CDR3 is CASSPGTNRDTYEQYF. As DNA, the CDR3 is TGTGCCAGCAGCCCAGGGACAAACCGGGACACCTACGAGCAGTACTTC.

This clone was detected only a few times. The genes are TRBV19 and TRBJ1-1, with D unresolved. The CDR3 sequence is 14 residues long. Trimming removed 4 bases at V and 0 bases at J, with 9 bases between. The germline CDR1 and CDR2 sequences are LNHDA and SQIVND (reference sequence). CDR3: CASSRVGVNTEAFF. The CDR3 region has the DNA TGTGCCAGTAGTAGGGTCGGGGTGAACACTGAAGCTTTCTTT.

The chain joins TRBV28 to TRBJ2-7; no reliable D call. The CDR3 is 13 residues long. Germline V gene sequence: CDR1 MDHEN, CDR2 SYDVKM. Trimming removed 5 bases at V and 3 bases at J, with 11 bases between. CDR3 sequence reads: CASSVGRGYEQYF. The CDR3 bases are TGTGCCAGCAGTGTGGGCCGAGGCTACGAGCAGTACTTC. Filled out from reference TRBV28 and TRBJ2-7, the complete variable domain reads DVKVTQSSRYLVKRTGEKVFLECVQDMDHENMFWYRQDPGLGLRLIYFSYDVKMKEKGDIPEGYSVSREKKERFSLILESASTNQTSMYLCASSVGRGYEQYFGPGTRLTVT.

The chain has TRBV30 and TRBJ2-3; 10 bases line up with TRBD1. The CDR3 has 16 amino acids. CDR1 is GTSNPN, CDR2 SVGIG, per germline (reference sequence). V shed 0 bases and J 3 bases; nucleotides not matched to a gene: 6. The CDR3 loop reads CAWSVRDRGLTDTQYF. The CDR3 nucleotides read TGTGCCTGGAGTGTCCGGGACAGGGGTTTAACAGATACGCAGTATTTT.

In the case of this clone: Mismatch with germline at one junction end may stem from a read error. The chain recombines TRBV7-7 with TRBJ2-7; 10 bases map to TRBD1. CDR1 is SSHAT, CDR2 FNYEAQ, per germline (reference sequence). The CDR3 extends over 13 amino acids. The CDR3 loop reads CASSLDRGDEQYF. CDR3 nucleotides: TGTGCTAGCAGCCTGGACAGGGGGGACGAGCAGTACTTC.

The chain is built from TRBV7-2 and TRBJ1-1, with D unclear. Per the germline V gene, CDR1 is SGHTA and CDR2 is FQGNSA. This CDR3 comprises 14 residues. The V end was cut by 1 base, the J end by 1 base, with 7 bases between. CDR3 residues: CASSLVSGNTEAFF. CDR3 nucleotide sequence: TGTGCCAGCAGCTTAGTCTCCGGGAACACTGAAGCTTTCTTT.

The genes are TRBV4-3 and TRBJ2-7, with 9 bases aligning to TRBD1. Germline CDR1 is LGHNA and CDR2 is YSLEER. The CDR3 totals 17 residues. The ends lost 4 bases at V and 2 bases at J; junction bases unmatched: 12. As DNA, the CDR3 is TGCGCCAGCAGCCGATCCTTACAGGGGGCGGTCGCCTACGAGCAGTACTTC. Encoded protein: CASSRSLQGAVAYEQYF.

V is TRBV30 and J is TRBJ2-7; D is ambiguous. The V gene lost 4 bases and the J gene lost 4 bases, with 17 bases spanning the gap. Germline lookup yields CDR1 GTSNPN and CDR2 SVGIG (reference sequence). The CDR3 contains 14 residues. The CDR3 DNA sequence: TGTGCCTGGACGGCTAACGGAAAGATGTACGAGCAGTACTTC. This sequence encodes CAWTANGKMYEQYF.

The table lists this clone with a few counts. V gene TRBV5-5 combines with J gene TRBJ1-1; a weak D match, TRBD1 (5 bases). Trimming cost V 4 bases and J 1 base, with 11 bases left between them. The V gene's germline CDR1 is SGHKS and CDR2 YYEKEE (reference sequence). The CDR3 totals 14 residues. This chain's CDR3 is CASSQGPSNTEAFF. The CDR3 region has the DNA TGTGCCAGCAGCCAGGGACCGTCGAACACTGAAGCTTTCTTT.

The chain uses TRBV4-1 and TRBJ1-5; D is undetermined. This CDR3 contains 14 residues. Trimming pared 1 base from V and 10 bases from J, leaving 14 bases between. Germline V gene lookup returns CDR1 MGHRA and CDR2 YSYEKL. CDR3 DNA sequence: TGCGCCAGCAGCCAAGGAGGGCAGAGAACTCCCCAGCATTTT. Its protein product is CASSQGGQRTPQHF.

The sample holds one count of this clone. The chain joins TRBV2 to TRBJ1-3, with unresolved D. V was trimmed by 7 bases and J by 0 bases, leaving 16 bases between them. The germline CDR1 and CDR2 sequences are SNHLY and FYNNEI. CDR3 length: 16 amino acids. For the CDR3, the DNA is TGTGCCAGCATTAAGGGTGGCACCTTCTCTGGAAACACCATATATTTT. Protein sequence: CASIKGGTFSGNTIYF.

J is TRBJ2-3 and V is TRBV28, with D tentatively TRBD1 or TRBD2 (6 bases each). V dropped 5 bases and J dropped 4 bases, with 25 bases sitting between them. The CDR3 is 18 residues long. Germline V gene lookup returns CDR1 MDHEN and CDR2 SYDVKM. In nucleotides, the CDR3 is TGTGCCAGCAGTCCCCCTCGGACCCACTCAAGGGGGGCAGATACGCAGTATTTT. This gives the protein CASSPPRTHSRGADTQYF.

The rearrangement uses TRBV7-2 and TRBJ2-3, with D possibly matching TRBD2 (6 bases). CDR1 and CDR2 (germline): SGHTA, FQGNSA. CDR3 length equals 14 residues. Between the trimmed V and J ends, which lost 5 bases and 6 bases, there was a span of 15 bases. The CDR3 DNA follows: TGTGCCAGCAGCCAAGGACTATCATCGGATACGCAGTATTTT. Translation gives CASSQGLSSDTQYF.

The chain's CDR3 is CASSRKEQSGANVLTF. CDR3 nucleotide sequence: TGCGCCAGCAGCCGGAAAGAACAATCTGGGGCCAACGTCCTGACTTTC. The chain has TRBV4-1 and TRBJ2-6; unclear D gene. This CDR3 is built from 16 residues. With 4 bases removed from V and 1 base from J, the gap between germline ends came to 11 bases. Germline V gives CDR1 MGHRA, CDR2 YSYEKL.